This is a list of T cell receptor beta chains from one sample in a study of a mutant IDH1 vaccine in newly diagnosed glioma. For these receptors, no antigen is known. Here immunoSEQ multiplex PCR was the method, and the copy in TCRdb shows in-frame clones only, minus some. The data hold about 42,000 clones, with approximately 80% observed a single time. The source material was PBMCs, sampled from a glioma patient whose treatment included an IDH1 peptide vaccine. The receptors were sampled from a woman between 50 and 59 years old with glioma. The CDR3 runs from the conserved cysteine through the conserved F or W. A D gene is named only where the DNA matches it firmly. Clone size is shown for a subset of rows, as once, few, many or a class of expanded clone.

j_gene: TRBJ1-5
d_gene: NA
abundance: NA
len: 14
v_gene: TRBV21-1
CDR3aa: CASSKEKGHQPQHF
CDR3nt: TGTGCCAGCAGCAAAGAGAAAGGGCATCAGCCCCAGCATTTT

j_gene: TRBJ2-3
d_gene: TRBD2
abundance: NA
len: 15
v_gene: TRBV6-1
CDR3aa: CASTSGTSDTDTQYF
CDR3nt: TGTGCCAGCACTTCCGGGACTAGCGACACAGATACGCAGTATTTT

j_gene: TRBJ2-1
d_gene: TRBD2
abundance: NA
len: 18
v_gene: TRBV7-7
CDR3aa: CASSLLSRGLAGMNEQFF
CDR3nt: TGTGCCAGCAGCTTATTATCTAGGGGACTAGCGGGGATGAATGAGCAGTTCTTC

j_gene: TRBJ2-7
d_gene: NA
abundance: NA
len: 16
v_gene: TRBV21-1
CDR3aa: CASSPKAGQGTDEQYF
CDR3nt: TGTGCCAGCAGCCCTAAGGCCGGACAGGGGACGGACGAGCAGTACTTC

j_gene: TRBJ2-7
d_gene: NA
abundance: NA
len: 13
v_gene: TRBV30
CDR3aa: CAWSGRTNYEQYF
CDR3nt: TGTGCCTGGAGTGGCAGGACTAACTACGAGCAGTACTTC

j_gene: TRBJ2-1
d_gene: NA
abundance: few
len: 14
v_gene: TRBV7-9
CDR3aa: CASTTWGAYNEQFF
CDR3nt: TGTGCCAGCACCACATGGGGGGCCTACAATGAGCAGTTCTTC

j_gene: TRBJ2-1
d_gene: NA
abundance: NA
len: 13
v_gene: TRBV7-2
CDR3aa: CASSLNGGNEQFF
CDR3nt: TGTGCCAGCAGCTTGAATGGGGGCAATGAGCAGTTCTTC

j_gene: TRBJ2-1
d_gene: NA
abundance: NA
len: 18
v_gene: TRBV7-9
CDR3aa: CASGSGLERRLSNNEQFF
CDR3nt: TGTGCCAGCGGGAGCGGTCTTGAACGCCGCCTAAGTAACAATGAGCAGTTCTTC

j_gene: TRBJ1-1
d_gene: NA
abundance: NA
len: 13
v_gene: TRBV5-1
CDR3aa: CASSSRMNTEAFF
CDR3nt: TGCGCCAGCAGCTCGAGGATGAACACTGAAGCTTTCTTT

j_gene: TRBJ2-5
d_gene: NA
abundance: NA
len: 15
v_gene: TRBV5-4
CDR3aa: CASSLGRGARETQYF
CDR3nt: TGTGCCAGCAGCTTGGGTCGGGGGGCGCGAGAGACCCAGTACTTC

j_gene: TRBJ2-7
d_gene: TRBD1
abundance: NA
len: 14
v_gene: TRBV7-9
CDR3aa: CASSLVETGDEQYF
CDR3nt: TGTGCCAGCAGCTTAGTAGAGACAGGGGACGAGCAGTACTTC

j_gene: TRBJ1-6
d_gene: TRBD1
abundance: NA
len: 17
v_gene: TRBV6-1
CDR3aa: CASSAPPTGQGNSPLHF
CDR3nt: TGTGCCAGCAGTGCCCCGCCGACGGGACAGGGGAATTCACCCCTCCACTTT

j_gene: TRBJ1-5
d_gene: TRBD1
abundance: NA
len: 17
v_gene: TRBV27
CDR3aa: CASSSMTRGSGNQPQHF
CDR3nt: TGTGCCAGCAGCAGTATGACCAGGGGGTCTGGCAATCAGCCCCAGCATTTT

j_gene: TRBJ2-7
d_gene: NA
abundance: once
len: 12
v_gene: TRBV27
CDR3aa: CASSGLNYEQYF
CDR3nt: TGTGCCAGCAGTGGACTGAACTACGAGCAGTACTTC

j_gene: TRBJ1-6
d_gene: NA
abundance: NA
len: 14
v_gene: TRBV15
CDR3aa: CATSSRGVRSPLHF
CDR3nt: TGTGCCACCAGCAGCAGGGGTGTACGTTCACCCCTCCACTTT

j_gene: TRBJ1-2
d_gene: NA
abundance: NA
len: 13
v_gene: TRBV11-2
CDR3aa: CASTLETGHGYTF
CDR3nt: TGTGCCAGCACCCTAGAGACGGGCCATGGCTACACCTTC

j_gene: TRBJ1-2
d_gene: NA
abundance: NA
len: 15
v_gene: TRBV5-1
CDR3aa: CASSWGRGLGNGYTF
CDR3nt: TGCGCCAGCAGCTGGGGCAGGGGCCTTGGGAATGGCTACACCTTC

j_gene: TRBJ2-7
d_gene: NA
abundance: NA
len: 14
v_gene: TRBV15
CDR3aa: CATSRGDGAGEQYF
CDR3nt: TGTGCCACCAGCAGAGGGGACGGTGCTGGCGAGCAGTACTTC

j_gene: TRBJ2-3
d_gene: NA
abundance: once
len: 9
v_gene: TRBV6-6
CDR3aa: CASGDTQYF
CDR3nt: TGTGCCAGCGGGGATACGCAGTATTTT

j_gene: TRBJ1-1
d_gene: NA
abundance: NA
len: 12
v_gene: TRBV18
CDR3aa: CASSPSSTEAFF
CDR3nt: TGTGCCAGCTCACCTAGCTCCACTGAAGCTTTCTTT

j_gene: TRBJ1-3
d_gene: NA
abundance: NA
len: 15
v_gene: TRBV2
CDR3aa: CASSVASSGRNTIYF
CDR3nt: TGTGCCAGCAGTGTGGCGTCAAGTGGTCGAAACACCATATATTTT

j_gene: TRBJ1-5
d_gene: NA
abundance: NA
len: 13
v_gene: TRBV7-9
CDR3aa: CASSSDGNQPQHF
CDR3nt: TGTGCCAGCAGCTCGGATGGAAATCAGCCCCAGCATTTT

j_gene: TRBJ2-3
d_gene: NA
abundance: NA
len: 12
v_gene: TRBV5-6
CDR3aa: CASSLTTDTQYF
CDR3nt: TGTGCCAGCAGTCTAACCACAGATACGCAGTATTTT

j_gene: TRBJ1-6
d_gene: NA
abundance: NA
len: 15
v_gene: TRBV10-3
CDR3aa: CAISPGGLDNSPLHF
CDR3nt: TGTGCCATCAGTCCGGGGGGGTTGGATAATTCACCCCTCCACTTT

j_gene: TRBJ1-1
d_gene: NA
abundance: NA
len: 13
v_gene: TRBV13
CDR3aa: CASSLSRTDEAFF
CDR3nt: TGTGCCAGCAGCCTATCAAGGACAGACGAAGCTTTCTTT

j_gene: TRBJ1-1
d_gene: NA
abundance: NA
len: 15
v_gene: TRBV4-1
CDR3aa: CASSQDRNTPIEAFF
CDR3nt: TGCGCCAGCAGCCAAGACAGGAATACCCCGATTGAAGCTTTCTTT

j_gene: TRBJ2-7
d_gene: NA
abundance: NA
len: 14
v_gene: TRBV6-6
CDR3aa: CASSYGQSSYEQYF
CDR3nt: TGTGCCAGCAGTTACGGACAGAGCTCCTACGAGCAGTACTTC

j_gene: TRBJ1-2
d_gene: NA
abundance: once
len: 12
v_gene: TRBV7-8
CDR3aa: CASSPYRAGYTF
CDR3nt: TGTGCCAGCAGCCCATACAGGGCTGGCTACACCTTC

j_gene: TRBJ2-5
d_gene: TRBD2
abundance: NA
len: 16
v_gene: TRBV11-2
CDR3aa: CASSLGASGGAETQYF
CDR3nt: TGTGCCAGCAGCCTTGGAGCCAGCGGGGGGGCCGAGACCCAGTACTTC

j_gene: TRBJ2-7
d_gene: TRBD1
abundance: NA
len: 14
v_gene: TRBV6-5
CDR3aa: CASSPRTGRYEQYF
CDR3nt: TGTGCCAGCAGTCCCCGGACAGGGAGGTACGAGCAGTACTTC

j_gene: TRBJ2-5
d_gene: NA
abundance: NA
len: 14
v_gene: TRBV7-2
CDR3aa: CASSFTGPQETQYF
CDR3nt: TGTGCCAGCAGCTTTACAGGGCCCCAAGAGACCCAGTACTTC

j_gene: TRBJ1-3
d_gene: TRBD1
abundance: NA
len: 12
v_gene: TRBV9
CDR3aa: CASGTDGNTIYF
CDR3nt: TGTGCCAGCGGGACAGATGGAAACACCATATATTTT

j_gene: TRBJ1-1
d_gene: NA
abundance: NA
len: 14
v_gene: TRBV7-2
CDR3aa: CASSRTGTGTEAFF
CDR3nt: TGTGCCAGCAGCCGAACCGGGACCGGGACTGAAGCTTTCTTT

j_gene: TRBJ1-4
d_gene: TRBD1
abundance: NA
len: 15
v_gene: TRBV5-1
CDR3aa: CASSPAGTGFEKLFF
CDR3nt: TGCGCCAGCAGCCCAGCCGGGACAGGGTTTGAAAAACTGTTTTTT

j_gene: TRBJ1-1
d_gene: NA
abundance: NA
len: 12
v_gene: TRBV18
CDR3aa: CASSPLNTEAFF
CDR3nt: TGTGCCAGCTCACCCCTGAACACTGAAGCTTTCTTT

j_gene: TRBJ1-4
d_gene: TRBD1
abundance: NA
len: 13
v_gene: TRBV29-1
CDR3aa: CSVEGQGGEKLFF
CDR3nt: TGCAGCGTTGAAGGACAGGGGGGCGAAAAACTGTTTTTT

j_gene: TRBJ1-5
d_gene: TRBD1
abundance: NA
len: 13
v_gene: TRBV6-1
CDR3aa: CASRGQGHQPQHF
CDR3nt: TGTGCCAGCAGGGGACAGGGACATCAGCCCCAGCATTTT

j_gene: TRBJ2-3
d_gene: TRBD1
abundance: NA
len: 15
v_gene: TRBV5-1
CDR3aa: CASSLADRDTDTQYF
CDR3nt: TGCGCCAGCAGCTTGGCCGACAGGGACACAGATACGCAGTATTTT

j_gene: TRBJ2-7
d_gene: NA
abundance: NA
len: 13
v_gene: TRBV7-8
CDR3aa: CASSLDSPYEQYF
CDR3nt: TGTGCCAGCAGCTTAGACTCCCCCTACGAGCAGTACTTC

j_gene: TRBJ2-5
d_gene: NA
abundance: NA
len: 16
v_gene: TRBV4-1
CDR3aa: CASSQEAGAHQETQYF
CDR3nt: TGCGCCAGCAGCCAAGAGGCGGGGGCCCACCAAGAGACCCAGTACTTC

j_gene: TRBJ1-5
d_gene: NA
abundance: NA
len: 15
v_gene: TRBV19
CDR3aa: CASSIGGGWEQPQHF
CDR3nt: TGTGCCAGTAGTATTGGTGGGGGATGGGAACAGCCCCAGCATTTT

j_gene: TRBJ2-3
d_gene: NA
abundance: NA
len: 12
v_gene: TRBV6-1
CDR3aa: CATDRYTDTQYF
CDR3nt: TGTGCCACCGACAGGTACACAGATACGCAGTATTTT

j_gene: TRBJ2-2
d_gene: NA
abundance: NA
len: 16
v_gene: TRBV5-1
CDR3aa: CASSPRAGSGTGELFF
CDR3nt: TGCGCCAGCAGCCCTCGGGCAGGATCAGGGACCGGGGAGCTGTTTTTT